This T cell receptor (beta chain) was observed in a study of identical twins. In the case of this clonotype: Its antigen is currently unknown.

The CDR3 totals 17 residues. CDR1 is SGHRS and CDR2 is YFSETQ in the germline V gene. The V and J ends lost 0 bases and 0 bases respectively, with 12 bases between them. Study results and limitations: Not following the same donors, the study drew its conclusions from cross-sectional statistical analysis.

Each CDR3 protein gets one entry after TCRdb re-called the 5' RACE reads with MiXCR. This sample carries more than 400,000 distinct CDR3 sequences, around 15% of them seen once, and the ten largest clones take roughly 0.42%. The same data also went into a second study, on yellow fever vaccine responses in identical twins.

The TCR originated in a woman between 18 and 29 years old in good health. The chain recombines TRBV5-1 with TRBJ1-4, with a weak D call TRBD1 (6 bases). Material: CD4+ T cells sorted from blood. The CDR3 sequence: CASSLEGQTATNEKLFF. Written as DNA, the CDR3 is TGCGCCAGCAGCTTGGAGGGACAAACTGCAACTAATGAAAAACTGTTTTTT.